A single sample gave rise to the 5 T cell receptor beta chains below, sequenced in a study of cytomegalovirus exposure and HLA in healthy donors. PCR involved 60 Vbeta and 13 Jbeta primers. TCRdb's table, derived via immunoSEQ multiplex PCR, lists solely in-frame clones and lacks some. This table holds 150,000 to 200,000 clones, roughly 74% found once. Specimen: PBMCs. The receptors here all came from a woman in her thirties or forties in good health and CMV-seropositive.

The CDR3 sequence is CASSRPGQVEAFF. In DNA form, the CDR3 reads TGTGCCAGCAGCCGACCTGGACAGGTTGAAGCTTTCTTT. The chain carries TRBV5-4 and TRBJ1-1, with 7 bases matching TRBD1. CDR3 length equals 13 residues. Germline V CDR1 and CDR2: SGHNT, YYREEE (reference sequence). J gave up 7 bases and V 4 bases, and 7 bases lay outside the gene matches.

This clone showed up just once. The rearrangement links TRBV19 to TRBJ2-5; TRBD1 agrees at 9 bases. After removal of 5 bases from V and 1 base from J, the junction contained 5 bases not matched to a gene. Per germline, CDR1 LNHDA and CDR2 SQIVND (reference sequence). The CDR3 has 15 residues. CDR3 bases: TGTGCCAGTAGTTTCCTGGGACAGGGCCAAGAGACCCAGTACTTC. This encodes CASSFLGQGQETQYF.

The rearrangement joins TRBV27 to TRBJ2-2; perhaps TRBD2 as D (5 bases). Germline CDR1 and CDR2: MNHEY and SMNVEV (reference sequence). The germline V and J ends were trimmed by 6 bases and 8 bases, with 16 bases remaining between them. The CDR3 contains 14 residues. The CDR3 loop is CASSQTRGSGELFF. CDR3 coding DNA: TGTGCCAGCAGCCAAACCCGGGGATCAGGGGAGCTGTTTTTT.

CDR3 protein: CASATAADSYNEQFF. As DNA, the CDR3 is TGTGCTAGTGCCACCGCGGCAGACTCCTACAATGAGCAGTTCTTC. The V and J genes are TRBV12-5 and TRBJ2-1; D unclear. Germline V gene data show CDR1 as LGHNT and CDR2 as FRNRAP. The ends were cut back, 7 bases at V and 0 bases at J, with 13 bases in the middle. The CDR3 runs 15 residues.

V is TRBV2 and J is TRBJ2-5; 8 bases fit TRBD2. CDR3 length: 13 residues. Trimming at V came to 6 bases and at J to 5 bases, leaving 5 bases not matched to a gene. CDR1 and CDR2 (germline): SNHLY, FYNNEI. The CDR3 is CASSRLALETQYF. The CDR3 DNA reads TGTGCCAGCAGCCGACTAGCGCTGGAGACCCAGTACTTC.